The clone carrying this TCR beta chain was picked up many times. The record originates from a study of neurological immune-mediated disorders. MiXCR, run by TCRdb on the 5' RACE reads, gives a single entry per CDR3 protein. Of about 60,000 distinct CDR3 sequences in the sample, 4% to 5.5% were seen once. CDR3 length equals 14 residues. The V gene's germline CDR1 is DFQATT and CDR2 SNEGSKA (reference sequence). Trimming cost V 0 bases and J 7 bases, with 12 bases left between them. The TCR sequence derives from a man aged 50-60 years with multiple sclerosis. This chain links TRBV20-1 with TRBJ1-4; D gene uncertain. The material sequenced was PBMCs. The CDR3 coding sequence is TGCAGTGCTAGAGATTGGAGGGTCAGTGAAAAACTGTTTTTT. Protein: CSARDWRVSEKLFF.